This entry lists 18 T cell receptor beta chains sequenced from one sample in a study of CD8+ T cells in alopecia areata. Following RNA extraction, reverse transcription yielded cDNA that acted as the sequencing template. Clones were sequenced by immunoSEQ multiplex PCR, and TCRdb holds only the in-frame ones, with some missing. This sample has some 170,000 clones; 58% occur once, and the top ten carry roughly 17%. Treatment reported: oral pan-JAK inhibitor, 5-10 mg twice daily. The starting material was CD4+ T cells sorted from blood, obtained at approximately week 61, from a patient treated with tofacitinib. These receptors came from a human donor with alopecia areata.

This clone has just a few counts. CDR3 sequence reads: CASSLAAGVPKNIQYF. CDR3 coding DNA: TGTGCCAGCAGCTTAGCTGCGGGGGTCCCCAAAAACATTCAGTACTTC. The V and J genes are TRBV7-9 and TRBJ2-4; 7 nucleotides line up with TRBD2. After removal of 0 bases from V and 2 bases from J, the junction contained 4 bases not matched to a gene. CDR1 is SEHNR and CDR2 is FQNEAQ in the germline V gene (reference sequence). The CDR3 is 16 residues long.

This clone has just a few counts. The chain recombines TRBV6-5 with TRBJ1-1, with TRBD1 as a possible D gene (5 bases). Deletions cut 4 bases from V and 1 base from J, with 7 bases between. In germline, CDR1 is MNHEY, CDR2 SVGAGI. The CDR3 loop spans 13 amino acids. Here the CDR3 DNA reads TGTGCCAGCAGTTCCAGGGCGAACACTGAAGCTTTCTTT. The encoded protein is CASSSRANTEAFF.

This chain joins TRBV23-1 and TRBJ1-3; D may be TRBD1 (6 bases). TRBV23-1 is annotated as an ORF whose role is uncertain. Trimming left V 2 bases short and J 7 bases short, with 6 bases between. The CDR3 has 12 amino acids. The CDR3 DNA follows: TGCGCCAGCAGTCAAGGGGGCAACACCATATATTTT. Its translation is CASSQGGNTIYF.

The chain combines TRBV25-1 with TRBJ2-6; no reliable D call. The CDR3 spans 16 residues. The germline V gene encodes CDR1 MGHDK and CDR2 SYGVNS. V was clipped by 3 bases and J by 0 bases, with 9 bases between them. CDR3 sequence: CASSDSARSGANVLTF. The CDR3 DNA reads TGTGCCAGCAGTGATTCCGCGCGCTCTGGGGCCAACGTCCTGACTTTC.

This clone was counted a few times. The DNA of the CDR3 is TGTGCCTGGAATCTGCCCGTGGCGGCTAATGAAAAACTGTTTTTT. This translates into CAWNLPVAANEKLFF. J is TRBJ1-4 and V is TRBV30; D gene uncertain. Germline V gene data show CDR1 as GTSNPN and CDR2 as SVGIG (reference sequence). Trimming took off 4 bases at V and 3 bases at J, with 15 bases between the two ends. The CDR3 length is 15 residues.

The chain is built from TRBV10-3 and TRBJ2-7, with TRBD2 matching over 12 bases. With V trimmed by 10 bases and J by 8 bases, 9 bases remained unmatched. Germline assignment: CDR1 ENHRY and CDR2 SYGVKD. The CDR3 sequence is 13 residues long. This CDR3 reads CATWTSGAPQQYF. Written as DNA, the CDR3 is TGTGCCACCTGGACTAGCGGGGCGCCACAGCAGTACTTC.

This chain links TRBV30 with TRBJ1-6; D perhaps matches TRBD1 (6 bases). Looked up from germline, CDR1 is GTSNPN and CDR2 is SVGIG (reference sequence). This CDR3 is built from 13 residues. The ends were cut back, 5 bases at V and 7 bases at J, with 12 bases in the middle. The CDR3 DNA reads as TGTGCCTGGTGCCCGGACAGAAATTCACCCCTCCACTTT. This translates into CAWCPDRNSPLHF.

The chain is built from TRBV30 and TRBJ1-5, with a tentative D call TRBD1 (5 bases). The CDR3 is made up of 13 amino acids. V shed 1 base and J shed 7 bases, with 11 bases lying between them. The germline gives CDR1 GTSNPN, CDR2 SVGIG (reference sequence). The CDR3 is CAWSEIRGQPQHF. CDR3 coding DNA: TGTGCCTGGAGTGAGATAAGGGGCCAGCCCCAGCATTTT.

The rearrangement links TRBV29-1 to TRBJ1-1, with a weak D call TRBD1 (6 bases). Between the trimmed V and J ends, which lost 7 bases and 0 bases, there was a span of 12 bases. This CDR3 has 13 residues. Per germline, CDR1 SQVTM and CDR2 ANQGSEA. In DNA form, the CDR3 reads TGCAGCGCTCACAGGGCTTTGAACACTGAAGCTTTCTTT. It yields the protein CSAHRALNTEAFF.

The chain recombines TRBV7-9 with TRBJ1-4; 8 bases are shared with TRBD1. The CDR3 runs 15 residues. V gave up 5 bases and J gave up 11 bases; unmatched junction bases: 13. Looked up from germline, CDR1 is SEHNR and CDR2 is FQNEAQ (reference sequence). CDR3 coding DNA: TGTGCCAGCAGCCCCGGACAGGGAACAGGCGGGAAACTGTTTTTT. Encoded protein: CASSPGQGTGGKLFF.

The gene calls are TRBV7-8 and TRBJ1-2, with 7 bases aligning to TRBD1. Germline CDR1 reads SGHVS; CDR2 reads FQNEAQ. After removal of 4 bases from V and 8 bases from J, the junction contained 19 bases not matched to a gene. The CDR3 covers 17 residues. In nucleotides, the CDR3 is TGTGCCAGCAGCTCTTGGACAGGCGGAGTGTCCAAGGGGGGCTACACCTTC. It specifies CASSSWTGGVSKGGYTF.

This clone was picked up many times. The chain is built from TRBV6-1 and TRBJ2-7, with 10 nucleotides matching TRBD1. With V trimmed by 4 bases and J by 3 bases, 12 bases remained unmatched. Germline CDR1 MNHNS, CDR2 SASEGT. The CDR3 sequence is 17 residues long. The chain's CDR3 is CASSGSDRGIIDYEQYF. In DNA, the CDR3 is TGTGCCAGCAGTGGTTCGGACAGGGGGATTATTGACTACGAGCAGTACTTC.

The CDR3 reads CSVEQKLAPGYTF. The CDR3 DNA follows: TGCAGCGTTGAACAGAAACTCGCTCCGGGCTACACCTTC. The gene calls are TRBV29-1 and TRBJ1-2; D remains unclear. Germline V gene data show CDR1 as SQVTM and CDR2 as ANQGSEA. With 2 bases removed from V and 8 bases from J, the gap between germline ends came to 15 bases. The CDR3 covers 13 residues.

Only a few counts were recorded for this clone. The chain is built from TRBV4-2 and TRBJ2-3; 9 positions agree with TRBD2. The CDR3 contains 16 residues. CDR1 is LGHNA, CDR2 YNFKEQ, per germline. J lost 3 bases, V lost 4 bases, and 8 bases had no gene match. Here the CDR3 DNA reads TGTGCCAGCAGCCTCGGAGCGGGGGGCAGTACAGATACGCAGTATTTT. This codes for CASSLGAGGSTDTQYF.

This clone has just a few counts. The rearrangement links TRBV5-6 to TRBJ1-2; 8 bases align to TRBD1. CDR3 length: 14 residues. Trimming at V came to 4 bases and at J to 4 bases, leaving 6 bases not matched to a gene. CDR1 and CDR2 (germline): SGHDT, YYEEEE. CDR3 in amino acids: CASSTGQGVYGYTF. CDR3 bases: TGTGCCAGCAGCACCGGACAGGGCGTCTATGGCTACACCTTC.

The CDR3 reads CASSISASTDTQYF. The CDR3 nucleotides read TGTGCCAGTAGTATTTCTGCAAGCACAGATACGCAGTATTTT. The genes are TRBV19 and TRBJ2-3; D is unresolved. This CDR3 is 14 amino acids long. Trimming stripped 3 bases from V and 0 bases from J, with 7 bases between. Germline CDR1 and CDR2: LNHDA and SQIVND (reference sequence).

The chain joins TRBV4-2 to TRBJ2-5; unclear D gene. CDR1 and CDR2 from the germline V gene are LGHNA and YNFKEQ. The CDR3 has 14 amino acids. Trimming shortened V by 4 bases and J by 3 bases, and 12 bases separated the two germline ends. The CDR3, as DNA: TGTGCCAGCAGCCGAGGTGGGTCAGAAGAGACCCAGTACTTC. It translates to CASSRGGSEETQYF.

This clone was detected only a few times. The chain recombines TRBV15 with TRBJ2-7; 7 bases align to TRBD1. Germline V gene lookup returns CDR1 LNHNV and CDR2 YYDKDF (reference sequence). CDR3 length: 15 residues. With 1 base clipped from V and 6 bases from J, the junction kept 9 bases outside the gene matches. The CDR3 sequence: CATSRAGTEVVEQYF. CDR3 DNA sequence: TGTGCCACCAGCAGAGCGGGGACAGAAGTTGTCGAGCAGTACTTC.